The clone carrying this T cell receptor beta chain appeared a single time. The data derive from a study of blood T cell repertoires in COVID-19. Assay: immunoSEQ multiplex PCR; the TCRdb copy retains only in-frame clones and omits some. Altogether about 64,000 clones are present, approximately 90% being singletons, with the ten largest covering around 1.5%. Sequences were obtained from peripheral blood. This sequence originates from a human donor in a cohort sampled during active COVID-19.

Here the CDR3 reads CASSPDRGSGNTIYF. Written as DNA, the CDR3 is TGTGCCAGCAGCCCAGACAGGGGATCCGGAAACACCATATATTTT. This chain joins TRBV28 and TRBJ1-3; TRBD1 aligns across 8 bases. There are 15 residues in the CDR3. V lost 6 bases to trimming and J lost 4 bases; unmatched junction nucleotides: 8. In germline, CDR1 is MDHEN, CDR2 SYDVKM.